These T cell receptor beta chains were read from a single sample in a study of shared clonotypes between healthy human individuals. Libraries were prepared by immunoSEQ multiplex PCR; TCRdb keeps only in-frame clonotypes and omits some of them. The profile shows about 380,000 clones, 95% to 97% of them singletons. The material sequenced was memory CD8+ T cells sorted from blood. These receptors originate from a man aged 25 to 40 in good health. Both conserved end residues are part of each CDR3. The order of the fields is V gene, J gene, clone size, D gene, CDR3 DNA, CDR3 protein. D genes are given only for firm matches. Clone sizes are given selectively: once, few, many, or a class where the clone is expanded.

V gene: TRBV7-2; J gene: TRBJ1-1; clone size: -; D gene: TRBD1; CDR3 DNA: TGTGCCAGCAGCCGGGACAGGAACACTGAAGCTTTCTTT; CDR3 protein: CASSRDRNTEAFF
V gene: TRBV15; J gene: TRBJ2-7; clone size: once; D gene: TRBD2; CDR3 DNA: TGTGCCACCAGCAGAGTCCTAGCGGGAGAGTTCGGCTCCTACGAGCAGTACTTC; CDR3 protein: CATSRVLAGEFGSYEQYF
V gene: TRBV10-3; J gene: TRBJ2-7; clone size: -; D gene: -; CDR3 DNA: TGTGCCATCAGCGGAGTCCCGAGGGGGTACGAGCAGTACTTC; CDR3 protein: CAISGVPRGYEQYF
V gene: TRBV11-2; J gene: TRBJ1-2; clone size: -; D gene: TRBD1; CDR3 DNA: TGTGCCAGCAGCTTAGTGGGACAGGGGACTAACTATGGCTACACCTTC; CDR3 protein: CASSLVGQGTNYGYTF
V gene: TRBV6-5; J gene: TRBJ2-7; clone size: -; D gene: TRBD2; CDR3 DNA: TGTGCCAGCAGTTACTACCGGGGGGACTCCTACGAGCAGTACTTC; CDR3 protein: CASSYYRGDSYEQYF
V gene: TRBV18; J gene: TRBJ1-5; clone size: -; D gene: -; CDR3 DNA: TGTGCCAGCTCACCACGGGACAACAATCAGCCCCAGCATTTT; CDR3 protein: CASSPRDNNQPQHF
V gene: TRBV29-1; J gene: TRBJ2-7; clone size: -; D gene: TRBD1; CDR3 DNA: TGCAGCGTTGGCGGACAGGGCTACGAGCAGTACTTC; CDR3 protein: CSVGGQGYEQYF
V gene: TRBV5-4; J gene: TRBJ2-7; clone size: -; D gene: TRBD2; CDR3 DNA: TGTGCCAGCAGCTTGGCCACGGGAGGGCCCTCGTACGAGCAGTACTTC; CDR3 protein: CASSLATGGPSYEQYF
V gene: TRBV28; J gene: TRBJ1-5; clone size: -; D gene: -; CDR3 DNA: TGTGCCAGCAGTCACCACAGTGTGGGCAATCAGCCCCAGCATTTT; CDR3 protein: CASSHHSVGNQPQHF
V gene: TRBV7-2; J gene: TRBJ2-3; clone size: -; D gene: -; CDR3 DNA: TGTGCCAGCAGCTTAGAAGGATTCCCCGGGGACGGGCGAGATACGCAGTATTTT; CDR3 protein: CASSLEGFPGDGRDTQYF
V gene: TRBV4-1; J gene: TRBJ1-4; clone size: -; D gene: -; CDR3 DNA: TGCGCCAGCAGCCAACAACTTGAGCCCCGGATGTTTTTT; CDR3 protein: CASSQQLEPRMFF
V gene: TRBV11-2; J gene: TRBJ1-2; clone size: -; D gene: -; CDR3 DNA: TGTGCCAGCAGCTTAGTGGCAACCCCGACAAGCGATGGCTACACCTTC; CDR3 protein: CASSLVATPTSDGYTF
V gene: TRBV10-3; J gene: TRBJ1-6; clone size: -; D gene: -; CDR3 DNA: TGTGCCATCAGTGAGCTCCCGGGACGGGATAATTCACCCCTCCACTTT; CDR3 protein: CAISELPGRDNSPLHF
V gene: TRBV6-1; J gene: TRBJ1-4; clone size: -; D gene: -; CDR3 DNA: TGTGCCAGCAGGGGGGCAAATGAAAAACTGTTTTTT; CDR3 protein: CASRGANEKLFF
V gene: TRBV30; J gene: TRBJ1-6; clone size: -; D gene: -; CDR3 DNA: TGTGCCTGGAGTGTTAGTCAGGGGCTTGGAAATTCACCCCTCCACTTT; CDR3 protein: CAWSVSQGLGNSPLHF
V gene: TRBV27; J gene: TRBJ2-2; clone size: -; D gene: -; CDR3 DNA: TGTGCCAGCAAATTGACGTCGAACACCGGGGAGCTGTTTTTT; CDR3 protein: CASKLTSNTGELFF
V gene: TRBV19; J gene: TRBJ2-7; clone size: -; D gene: TRBD2; CDR3 DNA: TGTGCCAGTAGGAAGCGGGGGCTTGACGAGCAGTACTTC; CDR3 protein: CASRKRGLDEQYF
V gene: TRBV28; J gene: TRBJ2-7; clone size: once; D gene: -; CDR3 DNA: TGTGCCAGCACGACAGGAGCCTACGAGCAGTACTTC; CDR3 protein: CASTTGAYEQYF
V gene: TRBV7-2; J gene: TRBJ2-1; clone size: -; D gene: -; CDR3 DNA: TGTGCCAGCAGCCCTACAGGTTACAATGAGCAGTTCTTC; CDR3 protein: CASSPTGYNEQFF
V gene: TRBV11-3; J gene: TRBJ2-1; clone size: -; D gene: TRBD2; CDR3 DNA: TGTGCCAGCAGCCCCCGGACTAGCGGTGAGCAGTTCTTC; CDR3 protein: CASSPRTSGEQFF
V gene: TRBV6-1; J gene: TRBJ2-5; clone size: -; D gene: TRBD1; CDR3 DNA: TGTGCCAGCCGACAGGGGCAAGAGACCCAGTACTTC; CDR3 protein: CASRQGQETQYF
V gene: TRBV14; J gene: TRBJ1-1; clone size: -; D gene: -; CDR3 DNA: TGTGCCAGCAGCCGGCTCGACAGGACGAACACTGAAGCTTTCTTT; CDR3 protein: CASSRLDRTNTEAFF